Reported below is one TCR beta chain. Antigen: not known. From the 5' RACE reads, TCRdb lists one entry per CDR3 protein and no DNA. Its table records about 430,000 distinct CDR3 sequences. These data are taken from a study of T cells expressing NK-cell markers. Study background: Most of the eight sequenced donors tested HCMV-seropositive; one tested seronegative. Broader study findings: These clonotypes also led the CD3+CD56-NKG2C+ fraction in a handful of donors.

Germline-derived CDR1 and CDR2 are SGHVS and FNYEAQ. This CDR3 region has 14 residues. The specimen was blood T cells: a sorted CD56 or NKG2C T cell subset, CD4+ or CD8+ T cells, or bulk PBMC T cells (not recorded which). The clonotype comes from a woman aged 50 to 60 in good health. V gene TRBV7-6 combines with J gene TRBJ2-5; as DNA is missing, the TRBD2 call by TCRdb cannot be tested. The CDR3 loop reads CASSLRLVRETQYF.